This TCR beta chain was profiled in a study of CD8 T cells in ankylosing spondylitis. Regarding the study as a whole: A CD8+ phenotype characterized the disease-linked clones, which were relatively rare in peripheral blood. As reported, disease-linked clones showed significant enrichment in matched ankylosing spondylitis synovial fluid. Some of the motif variants had earlier been found in reactive arthritis patients' fluid and blood.

In this sample, this clonotype turned up a few times. The antigen remains undetermined. Quantitative barcoded 5'-RACE was used to prepare TCR beta libraries. TCRdb re-derived calls from the 5' RACE reads in MiXCR, one entry per CDR3 protein. Here the sample spans around 150,000 distinct CDR3 sequences, about a sixth being singletons. This CDR3 comprises 17 residues. V was pared by 6 bases and J by 13 bases, with 20 bases of the junction left unmatched. Per germline, CDR1 MNHEY and CDR2 SMNVEV (reference sequence). Material for sequencing was blood, either unsorted or a sorted T cell fraction (not recorded which). The TCR originated in a male donor with ankylosing spondylitis or in good health (not recorded which). The V call is TRBV27, the J call TRBJ2-2, with 10 bases matching TRBD2. CDR3 residues: CASRLLAGGLGRRGLFF. Here the CDR3 DNA reads TGTGCCAGCAGGCTCTTAGCGGGGGGACTAGGACGACGGGGGCTGTTTTTT.